The present TCR beta chain was sequenced within a study of identical twins. TCRdb ran MiXCR on the 5' RACE reads and lists one entry per CDR3 protein. The repertoire includes about 790,000 distinct CDR3 sequences, about 20% of them detected once, and around 13% sits in the top ten. CDR1 and CDR2 from the germline V gene are SNHLY and FYNNEI. V gave up 7 bases and J gave up 10 bases, with 20 bases separating them. The CDR3 is 14 amino acids. This clonotype was counted between two and nine times. The data also belong to a second study, concerning T cells expressing NK-cell markers. This second study says: One of eight sequenced donors was HCMV-seronegative; the other seven were seropositive.

The chain uses TRBV2 and TRBJ2-1; TRBD2 might be the D (6 bases). This TCR derives from a young woman in good health. Sequencing input: PBMCs. CDR3 loop: CASTNSGSGLEQFF. The CDR3 DNA reads TGTGCCAGCACTAACTCGGGTAGCGGATTAGAGCAGTTCTTC.